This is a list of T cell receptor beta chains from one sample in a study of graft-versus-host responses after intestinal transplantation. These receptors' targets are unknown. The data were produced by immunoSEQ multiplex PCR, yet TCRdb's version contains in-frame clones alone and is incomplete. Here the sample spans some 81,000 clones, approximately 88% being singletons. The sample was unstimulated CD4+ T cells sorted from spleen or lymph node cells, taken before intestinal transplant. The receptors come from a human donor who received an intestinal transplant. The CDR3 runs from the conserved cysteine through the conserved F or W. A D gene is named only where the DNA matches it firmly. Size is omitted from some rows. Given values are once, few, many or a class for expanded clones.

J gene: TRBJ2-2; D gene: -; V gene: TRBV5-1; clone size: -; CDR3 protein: CASSFFATNTGELFF; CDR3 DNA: TGCGCCAGCAGCTTTTTCGCTACGAACACCGGGGAGCTGTTTTTT
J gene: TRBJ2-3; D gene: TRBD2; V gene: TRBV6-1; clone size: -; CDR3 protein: CASSVTSGRRSDTQYF; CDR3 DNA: TGTGCCAGCAGTGTCACTAGCGGGAGGCGGTCAGATACGCAGTATTTT
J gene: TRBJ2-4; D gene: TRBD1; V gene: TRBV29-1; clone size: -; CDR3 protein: CSVEDGTALAKNIQYF; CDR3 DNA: TGCAGCGTTGAAGATGGGACAGCTTTAGCCAAAAACATTCAGTACTTC
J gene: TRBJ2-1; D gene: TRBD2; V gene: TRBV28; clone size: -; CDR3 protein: CASSPSGRPPGEQFF; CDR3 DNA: TGTGCCAGCAGCCCTAGCGGGAGACCCCCTGGTGAGCAGTTCTTC
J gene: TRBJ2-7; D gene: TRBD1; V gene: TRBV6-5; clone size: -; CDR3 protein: CASSPYRGSYEQYF; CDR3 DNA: TGTGCCAGCAGTCCCTACAGGGGCTCCTACGAGCAGTACTTC
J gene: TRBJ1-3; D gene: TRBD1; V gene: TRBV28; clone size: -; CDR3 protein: CASSTGASGNTIYF; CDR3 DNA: TGTGCCAGCAGTACAGGGGCCTCTGGAAACACCATATATTTT
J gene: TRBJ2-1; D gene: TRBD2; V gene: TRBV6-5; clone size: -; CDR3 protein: CASRKAGVIYNEQFF; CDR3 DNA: TGTGCCAGCAGGAAAGCGGGAGTGATCTACAATGAGCAGTTCTTC
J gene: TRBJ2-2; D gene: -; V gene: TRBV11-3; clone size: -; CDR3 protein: CASSLESTGELFF; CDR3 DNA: TGTGCCAGCAGCCTCGAGAGCACCGGGGAGCTGTTTTTT
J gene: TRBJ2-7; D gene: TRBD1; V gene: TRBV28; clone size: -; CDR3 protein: CASSLILGQGDEQYF; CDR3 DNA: TGTGCCAGCAGTTTAATACTGGGACAGGGGGACGAGCAGTACTTC
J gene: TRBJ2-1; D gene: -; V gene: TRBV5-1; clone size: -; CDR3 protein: CASSLGLLGPYNEQFF; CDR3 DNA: TGCGCCAGCAGCTTGGGACTCTTAGGCCCTTACAATGAGCAGTTCTTC
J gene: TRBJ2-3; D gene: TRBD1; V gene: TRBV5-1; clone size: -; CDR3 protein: CASETGTGGRRDTQYF; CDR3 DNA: TGCGCCAGCGAGACCGGGACAGGGGGCCGCAGGGATACGCAGTATTTT
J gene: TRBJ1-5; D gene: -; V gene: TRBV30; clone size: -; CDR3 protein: CAWSTDSRQPQHF; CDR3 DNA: TGTGCCTGGAGTACAGACAGTCGGCAGCCCCAGCATTTT
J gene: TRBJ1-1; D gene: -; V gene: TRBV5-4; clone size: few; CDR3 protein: CASSWGRNTEAFF; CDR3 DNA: TGTGCCAGCAGCTGGGGGCGGAACACTGAAGCTTTCTTT
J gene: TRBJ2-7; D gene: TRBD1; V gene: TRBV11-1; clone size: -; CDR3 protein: CASSPDRGRDEQYF; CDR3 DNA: TGTGCCAGCAGCCCGGACAGGGGTAGGGACGAGCAGTACTTC
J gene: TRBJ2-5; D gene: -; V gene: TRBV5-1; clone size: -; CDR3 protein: CASSFDGAGTQYF; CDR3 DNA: TGCGCCAGCAGCTTCGACGGTGCAGGGACCCAGTACTTC
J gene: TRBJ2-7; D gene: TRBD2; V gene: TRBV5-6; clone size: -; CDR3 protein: CASSQGLAGGAYEQYF; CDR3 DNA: TGTGCCAGCAGCCAAGGACTAGCGGGAGGTGCGTACGAGCAGTACTTC
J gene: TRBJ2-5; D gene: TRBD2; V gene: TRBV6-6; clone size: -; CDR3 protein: CASSNSGRRQETQYF; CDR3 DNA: TGTGCCAGCAGTAATAGCGGGAGAAGACAAGAGACCCAGTACTTC
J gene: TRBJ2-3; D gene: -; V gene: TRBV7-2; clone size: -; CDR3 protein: CASSLVEVSTDTQYF; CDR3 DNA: TGTGCCAGCAGCTTAGTAGAGGTCAGCACAGATACGCAGTATTTT
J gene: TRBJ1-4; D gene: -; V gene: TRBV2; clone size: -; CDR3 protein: CASKSGTLLGEKLFF; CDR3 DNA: TGTGCCAGCAAAAGCGGAACCCTACTAGGTGAAAAACTGTTTTTT
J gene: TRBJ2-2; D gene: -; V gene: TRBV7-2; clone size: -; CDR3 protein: CASSLGGIANTGELFF; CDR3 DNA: TGTGCCAGCAGCTTAGGAGGGATTGCGAACACCGGGGAGCTGTTTTTT
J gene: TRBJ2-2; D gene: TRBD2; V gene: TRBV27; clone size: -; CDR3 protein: CASRWTSDTGELFF; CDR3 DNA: TGTGCCAGCAGGTGGACTAGCGATACCGGGGAGCTGTTTTTT
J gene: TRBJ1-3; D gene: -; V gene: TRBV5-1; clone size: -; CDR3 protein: CASRYSSGNTIYF; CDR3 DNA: TGCGCCAGCAGGTACAGCTCTGGAAACACCATATATTTT
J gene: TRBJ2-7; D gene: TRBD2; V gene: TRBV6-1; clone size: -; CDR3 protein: CASSEASGSSLGSYEQYF; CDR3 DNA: TGTGCCAGCAGTGAAGCTAGCGGGAGCTCGTTAGGTTCCTACGAGCAGTACTTC
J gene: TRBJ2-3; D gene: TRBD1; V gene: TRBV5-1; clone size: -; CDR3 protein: CASSSGQGANTDTQYF; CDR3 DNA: TGCGCCAGCAGCTCAGGACAGGGCGCCAACACAGATACGCAGTATTTT
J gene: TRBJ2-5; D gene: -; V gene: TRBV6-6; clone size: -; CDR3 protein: CASSYLLETQYF; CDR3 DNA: TGTGCCAGCAGTTACCTACTAGAGACCCAGTACTTC
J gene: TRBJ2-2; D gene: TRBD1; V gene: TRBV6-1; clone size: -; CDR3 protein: CASSEHPGQGAGELFF; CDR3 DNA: TGTGCCAGCAGTGAACACCCGGGACAGGGAGCCGGGGAGCTGTTTTTT
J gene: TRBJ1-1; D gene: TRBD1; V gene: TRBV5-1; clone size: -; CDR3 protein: CASRPGTVGAEAFF; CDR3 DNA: TGCGCCAGCAGACCCGGGACAGTCGGAGCTGAAGCTTTCTTT
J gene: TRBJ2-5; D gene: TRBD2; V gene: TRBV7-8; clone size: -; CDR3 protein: CASSHLRGEEFQETQYF; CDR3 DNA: TGTGCCAGCAGCCATCTGCGGGGGGAGGAATTTCAAGAGACCCAGTACTTC
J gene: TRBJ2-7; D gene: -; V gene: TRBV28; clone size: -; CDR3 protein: CASTPGDSYEQYF; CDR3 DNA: TGTGCCAGCACGCCGGGGGATTCCTACGAGCAGTACTTC
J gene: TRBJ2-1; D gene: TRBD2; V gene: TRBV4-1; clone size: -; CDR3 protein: CASSQVTSGAYNEQFF; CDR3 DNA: TGCGCCAGCAGCCAGGTAACTAGCGGAGCCTACAATGAGCAGTTCTTC
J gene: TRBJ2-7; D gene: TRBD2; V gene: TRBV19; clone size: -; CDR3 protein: CASSPLAGGAYEQYF; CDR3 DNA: TGTGCCAGTAGTCCTCTAGCGGGGGGTGCCTACGAGCAGTACTTC
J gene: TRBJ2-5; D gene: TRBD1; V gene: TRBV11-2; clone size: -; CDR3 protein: CASSSRRGQGAGETQYF; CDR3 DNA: TGTGCCAGCAGCTCTAGGAGGGGACAGGGGGCTGGGGAGACCCAGTACTTC
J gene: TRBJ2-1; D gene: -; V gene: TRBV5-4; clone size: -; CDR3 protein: CASTYHGSDNEQFF; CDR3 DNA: TGTGCCAGCACCTACCATGGGAGTGACAATGAGCAGTTCTTC
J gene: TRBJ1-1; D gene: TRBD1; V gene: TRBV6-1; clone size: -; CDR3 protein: CASSEFGQGEAFF; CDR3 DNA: TGTGCCAGCAGTGAATTTGGACAGGGTGAAGCTTTCTTT
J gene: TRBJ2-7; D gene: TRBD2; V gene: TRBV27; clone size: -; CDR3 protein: CASSLVGLAGTSYEQYF; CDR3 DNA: TGTGCCAGCAGTTTGGTGGGACTAGCGGGGACCTCCTACGAGCAGTACTTC